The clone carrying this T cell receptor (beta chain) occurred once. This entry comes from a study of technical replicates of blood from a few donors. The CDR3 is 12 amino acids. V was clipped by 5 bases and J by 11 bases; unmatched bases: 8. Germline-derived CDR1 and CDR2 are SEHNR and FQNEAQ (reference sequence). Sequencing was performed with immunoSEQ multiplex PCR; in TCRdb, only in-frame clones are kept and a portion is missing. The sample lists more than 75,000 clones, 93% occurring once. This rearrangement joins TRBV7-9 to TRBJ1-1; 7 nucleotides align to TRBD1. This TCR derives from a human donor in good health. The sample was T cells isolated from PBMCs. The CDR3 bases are TGTGCCAGCAGCGACCAGGGGGACGGGGCTTTCTTT. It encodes CASSDQGDGAFF.